The T cell receptor beta chain under discussion was sequenced for a study of shared clonotypes between healthy human individuals. For this clone: Its specificity is not known. Other DNA sequences in this sample translate to the same CDR3.

In the original workflow: ImmunoSEQ output held junction-only sequences without quality scores, so filtering differed. The assay was immunoSEQ multiplex PCR, and TCRdb's table has in-frame clones only and misses some. The V and J calls and the clone size are those of that table, but D and trimming were determined from the DNA. The data show about 1.9 million clones, around 95% seen once. Study-wide results and limits: In the sorted subsets, rarefaction showed sequencing was incomplete despite large depth. Non-shared clonotypes displayed generation probabilities falling below those of clonotypes present in all four donors. Clonotypes that were shared across four donors made up approximately 5% of naive CD4 clonotypes.

The CDR3 length is 15 residues. The germline CDR1 and CDR2 sequences are ENHRY and SYGVKD. Trimming shortened V by 0 bases and J by 0 bases, and 6 bases separated the two germline ends. In the naive CD8 group, cells lacked CD45RO and were positively selected for CCR7, so terminally differentiated effector memory CD45RA+ cells were left out. This rearrangement joins TRBV10-3 to TRBJ2-1; the D is unclear. The sequence came from a man between 18 and 29 years old in good health. Some clones in this sample may be carry-over from other donors' samples. Material for sequencing was naive CD8+ T cells from PBMCs. CDR3 sequence reads: CAISESGGSYNEQFF. For the CDR3, the DNA is TGTGCCATCAGTGAGTCCGGCGGCTCCTACAATGAGCAGTTCTTC.